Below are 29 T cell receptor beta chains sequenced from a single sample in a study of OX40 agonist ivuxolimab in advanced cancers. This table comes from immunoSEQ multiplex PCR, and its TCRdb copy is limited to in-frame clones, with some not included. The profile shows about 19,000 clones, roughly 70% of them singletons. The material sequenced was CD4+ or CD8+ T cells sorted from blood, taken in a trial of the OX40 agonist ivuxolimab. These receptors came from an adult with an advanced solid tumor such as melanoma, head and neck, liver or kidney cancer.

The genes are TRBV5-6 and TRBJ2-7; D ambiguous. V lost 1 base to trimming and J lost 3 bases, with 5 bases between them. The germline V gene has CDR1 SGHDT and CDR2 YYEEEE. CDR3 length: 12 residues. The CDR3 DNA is TGTGCCAGCAGCTTGTGGGGCTACGAGCAGTACTTC. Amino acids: CASSLWGYEQYF. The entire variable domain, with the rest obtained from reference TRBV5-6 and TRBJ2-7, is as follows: DAGVTQSPTHLIKTRGQQVTLRCSPKSGHDTVSWYQQALGQGPQFIFQYYEEEERQRGNFPDRFSGHQFPNYSSELNVNALLLGDSALYLCASSLWGYEQYFGPGTRLTVT.

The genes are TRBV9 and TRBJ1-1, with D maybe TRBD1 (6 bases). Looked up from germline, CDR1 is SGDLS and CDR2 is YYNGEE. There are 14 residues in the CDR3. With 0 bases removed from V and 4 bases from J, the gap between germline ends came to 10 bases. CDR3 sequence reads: CASSVARGGTEAFF. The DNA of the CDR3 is TGTGCCAGCAGCGTAGCTCGAGGGGGCACTGAAGCTTTCTTT.

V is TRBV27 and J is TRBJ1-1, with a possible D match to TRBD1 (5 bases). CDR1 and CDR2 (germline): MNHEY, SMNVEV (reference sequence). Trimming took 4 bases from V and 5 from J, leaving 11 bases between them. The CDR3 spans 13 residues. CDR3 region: CASSSRVRTEAFF. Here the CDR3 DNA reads TGTGCCAGCAGTTCCAGGGTAAGAACTGAAGCTTTCTTT.

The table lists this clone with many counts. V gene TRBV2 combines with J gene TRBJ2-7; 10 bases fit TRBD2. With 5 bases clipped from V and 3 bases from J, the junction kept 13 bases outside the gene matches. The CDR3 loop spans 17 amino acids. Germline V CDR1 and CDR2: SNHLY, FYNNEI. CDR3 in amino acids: CASSFTPTSGLNYEQYF. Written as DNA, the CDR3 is TGTGCCAGCAGTTTTACCCCGACTAGCGGGCTAAACTACGAGCAGTACTTC. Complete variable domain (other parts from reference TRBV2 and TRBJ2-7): EPEVTQTPSHQVTQMGQEVILRCVPISNHLYFYWYRQILGQKVEFLVSFYNNEISEKSEIFDDQFSVERPDGSNFTLKIRSTKLEDSAMYFCASSFTPTSGLNYEQYFGPGTRLTVT.

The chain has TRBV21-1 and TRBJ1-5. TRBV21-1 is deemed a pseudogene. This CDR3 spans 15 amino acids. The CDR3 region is CASSKAPTSNQPQHF. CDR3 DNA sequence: TGTGCCAGCAGCAAAGCGCCCACTAGCAATCAGCCCCAGCATTTT.

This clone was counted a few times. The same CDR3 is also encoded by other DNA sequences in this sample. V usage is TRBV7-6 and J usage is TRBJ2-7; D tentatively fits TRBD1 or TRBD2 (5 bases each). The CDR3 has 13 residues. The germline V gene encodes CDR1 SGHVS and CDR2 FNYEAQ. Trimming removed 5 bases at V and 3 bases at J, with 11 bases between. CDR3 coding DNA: TGTGCCAGCAGCCCGGGACCCAACTACGAGCAGTACTTC. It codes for CASSPGPNYEQYF.

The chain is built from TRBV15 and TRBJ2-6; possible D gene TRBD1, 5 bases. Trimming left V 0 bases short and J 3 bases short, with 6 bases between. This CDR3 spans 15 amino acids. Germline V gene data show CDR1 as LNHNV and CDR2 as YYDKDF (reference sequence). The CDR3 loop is CATSRDQGGANVLTF. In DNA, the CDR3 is TGTGCCACCAGCAGAGATCAGGGTGGGGCCAACGTCCTGACTTTC.

This CDR3 reads CASSWGLDEEQFF. CDR3 coding DNA: TGTGCCAGCAGCTGGGGACTAGACGAAGAGCAGTTCTTC. This chain links TRBV7-8 with TRBJ2-1, with TRBD2 identical over 8 bases. The CDR3 runs to 13 residues. Trimming took 4 bases from V and 10 from J; bases not matched to a gene: 6. CDR1 is SGHVS, CDR2 FQNEAQ, per germline.

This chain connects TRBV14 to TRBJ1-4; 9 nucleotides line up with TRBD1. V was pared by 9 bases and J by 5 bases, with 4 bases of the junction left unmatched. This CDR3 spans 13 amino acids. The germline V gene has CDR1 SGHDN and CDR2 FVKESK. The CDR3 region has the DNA TGTGCCAGTCGGGGGACAGGGAATGAAAAACTGTTTTTT. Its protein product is CASRGTGNEKLFF.

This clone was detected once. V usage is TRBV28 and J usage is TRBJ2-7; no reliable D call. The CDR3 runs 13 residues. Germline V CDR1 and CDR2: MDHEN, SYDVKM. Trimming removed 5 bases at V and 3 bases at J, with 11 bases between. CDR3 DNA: TGTGCCAGCAGTCAGCATCGAGTCTACGAGCAGTACTTC. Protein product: CASSQHRVYEQYF. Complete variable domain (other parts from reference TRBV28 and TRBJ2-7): DVKVTQSSRYLVKRTGEKVFLECVQDMDHENMFWYRQDPGLGLRLIYFSYDVKMKEKGDIPEGYSVSREKKERFSLILESASTNQTSMYLCASSQHRVYEQYFGPGTRLTVT.

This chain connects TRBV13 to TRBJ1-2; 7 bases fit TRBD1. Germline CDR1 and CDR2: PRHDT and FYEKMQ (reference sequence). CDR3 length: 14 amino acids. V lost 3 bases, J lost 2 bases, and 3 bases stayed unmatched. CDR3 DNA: TGTGCCAGCAGCTTTATGACAGGGAACTATGGCTACACCTTC. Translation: CASSFMTGNYGYTF. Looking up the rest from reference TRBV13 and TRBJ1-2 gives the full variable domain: AAGVIQSPRHLIKEKRETATLKCYPIPRHDTVYWYQQGPGQDPQFLISFYEKMQSDKGSIPDRFSAQQFSDYHSELNMSSLELGDSALYFCASSFMTGNYGYTFGSGTRLTVV.

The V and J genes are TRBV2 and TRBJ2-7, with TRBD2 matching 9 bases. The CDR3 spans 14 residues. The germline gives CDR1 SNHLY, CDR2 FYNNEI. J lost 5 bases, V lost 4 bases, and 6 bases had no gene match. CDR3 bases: TGTGCCAGCAGTGCCCTAGCGGGGTTGGACGAGCAGTACTTC. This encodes CASSALAGLDEQYF.

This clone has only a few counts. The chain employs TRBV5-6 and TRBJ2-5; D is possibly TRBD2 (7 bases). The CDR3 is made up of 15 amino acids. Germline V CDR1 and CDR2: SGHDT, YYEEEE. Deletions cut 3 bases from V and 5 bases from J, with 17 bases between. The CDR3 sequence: CASSSRGQGWETQYF. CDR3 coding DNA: TGTGCCAGCAGCTCGCGGGGGCAGGGCTGGGAGACCCAGTACTTC.

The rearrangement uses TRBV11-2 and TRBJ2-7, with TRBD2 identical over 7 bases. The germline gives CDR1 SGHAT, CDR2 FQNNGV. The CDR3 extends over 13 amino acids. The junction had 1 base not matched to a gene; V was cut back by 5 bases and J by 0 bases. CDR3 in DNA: TGTGCCAGCAGCCCGGGGGGCTCCTACGAGCAGTACTTC. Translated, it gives CASSPGGSYEQYF.

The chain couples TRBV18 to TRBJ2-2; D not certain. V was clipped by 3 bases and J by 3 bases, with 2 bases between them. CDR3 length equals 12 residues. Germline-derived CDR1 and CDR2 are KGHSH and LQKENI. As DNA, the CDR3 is TGTGCCAGCTCACCGGACACCGGGGAGCTGTTTTTT. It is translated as CASSPDTGELFF.

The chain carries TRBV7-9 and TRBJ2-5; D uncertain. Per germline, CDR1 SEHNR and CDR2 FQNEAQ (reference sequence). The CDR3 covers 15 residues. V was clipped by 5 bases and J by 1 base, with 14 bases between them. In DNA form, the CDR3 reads TGTGCCAGCAGCCCACACGCGATGGGCCAAGAGACCCAGTACTTC. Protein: CASSPHAMGQETQYF.

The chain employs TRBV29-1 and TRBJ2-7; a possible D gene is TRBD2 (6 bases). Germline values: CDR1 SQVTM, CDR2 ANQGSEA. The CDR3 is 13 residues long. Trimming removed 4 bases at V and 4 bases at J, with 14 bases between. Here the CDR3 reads CSVVRLGKYEQYF. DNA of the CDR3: TGCAGCGTTGTTAGACTAGGGAAGTACGAGCAGTACTTC.

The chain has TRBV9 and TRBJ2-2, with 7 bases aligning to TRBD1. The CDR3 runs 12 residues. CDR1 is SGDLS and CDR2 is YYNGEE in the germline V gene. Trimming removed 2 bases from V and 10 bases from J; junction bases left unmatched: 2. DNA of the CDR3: TGTGCCAGCAGCGTCGACAGGGTGGAGCTGTTTTTT. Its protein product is CASSVDRVELFF.

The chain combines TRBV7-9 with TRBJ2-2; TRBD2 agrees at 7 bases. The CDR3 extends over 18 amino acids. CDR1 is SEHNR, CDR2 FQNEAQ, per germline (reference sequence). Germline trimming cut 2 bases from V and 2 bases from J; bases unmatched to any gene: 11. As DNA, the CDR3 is TGTGCCAGCAGCTTATGGCCGGGGAGCGGGGCTAACACCGGGGAGCTGTTTTTT. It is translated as CASSLWPGSGANTGELFF. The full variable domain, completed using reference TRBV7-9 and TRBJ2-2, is DTGVSQNPRHKITKRGQNVTFRCDPISEHNRLYWYRQTLGQGPEFLTYFQNEAQLEKSRLLSDRFSAERPKGSFSTLEIQRTEQGDSAMYLCASSLWPGSGANTGELFFGEGSRLTVL.

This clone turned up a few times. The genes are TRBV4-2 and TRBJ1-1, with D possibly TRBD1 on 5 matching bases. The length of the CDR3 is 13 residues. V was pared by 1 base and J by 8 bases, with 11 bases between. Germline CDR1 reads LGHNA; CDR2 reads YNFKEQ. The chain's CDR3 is CASSQVGALEAFF. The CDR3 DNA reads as TGTGCCAGCAGCCAAGTTGGGGCCTTAGAAGCTTTCTTT.

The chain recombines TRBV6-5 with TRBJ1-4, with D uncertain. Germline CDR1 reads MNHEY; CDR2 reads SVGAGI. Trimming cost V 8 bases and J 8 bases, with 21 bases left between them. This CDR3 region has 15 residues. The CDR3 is CASGDGTKEAEKLFF. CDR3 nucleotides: TGTGCCAGCGGAGACGGAACAAAAGAAGCGGAAAAACTGTTTTTT.

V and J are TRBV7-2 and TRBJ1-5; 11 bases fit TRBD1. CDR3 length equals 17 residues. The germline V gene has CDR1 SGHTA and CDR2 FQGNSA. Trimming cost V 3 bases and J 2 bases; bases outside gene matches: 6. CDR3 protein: CASSFLGQGGGNQPQHF. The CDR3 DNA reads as TGTGCCAGCAGCTTCTTGGGACAGGGGGGAGGCAATCAGCCCCAGCATTTT.

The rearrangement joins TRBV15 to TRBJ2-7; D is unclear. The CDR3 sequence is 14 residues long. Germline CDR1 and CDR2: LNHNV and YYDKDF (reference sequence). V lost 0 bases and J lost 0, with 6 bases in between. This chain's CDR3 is CATSRDGGSYEQYF. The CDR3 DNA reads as TGTGCCACCAGCAGAGATGGCGGCTCCTACGAGCAGTACTTC.

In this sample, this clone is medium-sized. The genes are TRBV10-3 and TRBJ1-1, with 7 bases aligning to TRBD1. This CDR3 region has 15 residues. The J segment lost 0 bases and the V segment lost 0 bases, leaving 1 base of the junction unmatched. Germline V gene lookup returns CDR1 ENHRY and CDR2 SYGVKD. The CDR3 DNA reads TGTGCCATCAGTGAGTCAGGGACAGTGAACACTGAAGCTTTCTTT. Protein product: CAISESGTVNTEAFF.

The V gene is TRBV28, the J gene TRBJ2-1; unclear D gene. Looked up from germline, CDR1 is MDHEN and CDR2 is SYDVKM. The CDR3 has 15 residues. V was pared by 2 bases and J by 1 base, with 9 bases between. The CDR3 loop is CASSLGGGSYNEQFF. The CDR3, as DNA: TGTGCCAGCAGTTTAGGCGGTGGTTCCTACAATGAGCAGTTCTTC.

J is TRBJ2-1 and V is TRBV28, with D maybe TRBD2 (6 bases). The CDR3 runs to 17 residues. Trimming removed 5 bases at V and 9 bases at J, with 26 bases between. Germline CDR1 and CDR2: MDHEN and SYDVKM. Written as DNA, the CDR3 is TGTGCCAGCAGTGGGGGAGTAAAGGAGGGTGCCTGGGTTGAGCAGTTCTTC. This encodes CASSGGVKEGAWVEQFF.

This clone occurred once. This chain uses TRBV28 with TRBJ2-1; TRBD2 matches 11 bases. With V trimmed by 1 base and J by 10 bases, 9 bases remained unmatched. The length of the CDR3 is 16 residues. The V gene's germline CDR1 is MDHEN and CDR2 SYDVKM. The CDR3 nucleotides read TGTGCCAGCAGTTTATCGGTTAGCGGGAGGGCCAGGGAGCAGTTCTTC. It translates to CASSLSVSGRAREQFF.

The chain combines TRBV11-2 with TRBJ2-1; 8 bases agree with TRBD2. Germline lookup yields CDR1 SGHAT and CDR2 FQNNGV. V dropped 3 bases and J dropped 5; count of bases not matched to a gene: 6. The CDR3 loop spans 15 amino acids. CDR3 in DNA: TGTGCCAGCAGCTTGGTAGCGGGGACGCACAATGAGCAGTTCTTC. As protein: CASSLVAGTHNEQFF. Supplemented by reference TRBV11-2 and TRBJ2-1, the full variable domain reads EAGVAQSPRYKIIEKRQSVAFWCNPISGHATLYWYQQILGQGPKLLIQFQNNGVVDDSQLPKDRFSAERLKGVDSTLKIQPAKLEDSAVYLCASSLVAGTHNEQFFGPGTRLTVL.

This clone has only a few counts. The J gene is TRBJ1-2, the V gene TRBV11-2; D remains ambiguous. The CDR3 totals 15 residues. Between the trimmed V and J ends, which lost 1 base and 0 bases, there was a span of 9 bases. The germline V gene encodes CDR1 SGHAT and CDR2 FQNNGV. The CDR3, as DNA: TGTGCCAGCAGCTTAGTCGAAGGATCTAACTATGGCTACACCTTC. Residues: CASSLVEGSNYGYTF.